This entry lists 27 T cell receptor beta chains sequenced from one sample in a study of OX40 agonist ivuxolimab in advanced cancers. Only in-frame clones appear in the TCRdb table, and some are missing; sequencing was by immunoSEQ multiplex PCR. Among roughly 56,000 clones listed, around 86% were seen once. Material: CD4+ or CD8+ T cells sorted from blood, obtained in a trial of the OX40 agonist ivuxolimab. These receptor sequences come from an adult with an advanced solid tumor such as melanoma, head and neck, liver or kidney cancer.

The chain employs TRBV11-3 and TRBJ1-1, with D possibly TRBD1 on 5 matching bases. Trimming pared 2 bases from V and 11 bases from J, leaving 15 bases between. Germline V gene lookup returns CDR1 SGHNT and CDR2 YENEEA. This CDR3 comprises 13 residues. As DNA, the CDR3 is TGTGCCAGCAGCTTAAGCAGGGCGGGTGGCGCTTTCTTT. This translates into CASSLSRAGGAFF.

V gene TRBV18 combines with J gene TRBJ2-3; 9 positions agree with TRBD1. This CDR3 comprises 16 residues. Germline V lookup: CDR1 KGHSH, CDR2 LQKENI. Trimming took 6 bases from V and 6 from J; bases not matched to a gene: 13. In DNA form, the CDR3 reads TGTGCCAGCTCTCCGGACAGGGGTGATTTTTCCGATACGCAGTATTTT. As protein: CASSPDRGDFSDTQYF.

In its sample, this clone was seen a few times. The chain couples TRBV18 to TRBJ1-1; possibly TRBD1 for D (5 bases). With 6 bases removed from V and 1 base from J, the gap between germline ends came to 9 bases. The germline V gene encodes CDR1 KGHSH and CDR2 LQKENI. This CDR3 region has 13 residues. In DNA, the CDR3 is TGTGCCAGCTCCGACAGTCCGAACACTGAAGCTTTCTTT. This encodes CASSDSPNTEAFF.

The V and J genes are TRBV30 and TRBJ1-2; D not certain. V lost 7 bases and J 5 bases, leaving 20 bases between the germline ends. This CDR3 region has 14 residues. CDR1 is GTSNPN, CDR2 SVGIG, per germline (reference sequence). DNA for the CDR3: TGTGCCTCCCCCGGGCCTTCGTTAGGGTATGGCTACACCTTC. Translated: CASPGPSLGYGYTF.

This chain joins TRBV5-4 and TRBJ2-5; 7 positions agree with TRBD2. The J segment lost 1 base and the V segment lost 5 bases, leaving 5 bases of the junction unmatched. The CDR3 totals 14 residues. CDR1 is SGHNT, CDR2 YYREEE, per germline (reference sequence). In nucleotides, the CDR3 is TGTGCCAGCAGTACGGGAGGCTCCCAAGAGACCCAGTACTTC. Amino acid sequence: CASSTGGSQETQYF.

This sequence joins TRBV4-2 and TRBJ1-2; D may be TRBD1 (6 bases). This CDR3 region has 12 residues. CDR1 LGHNA and CDR2 YNFKEQ come from the germline V gene. Trimming removed 5 bases at V and 3 bases at J, with 7 bases between. CDR3 region: CASSYRDYGYTF. In nucleotides, the CDR3 is TGTGCCAGCAGCTACAGGGACTATGGCTACACCTTC.

V is TRBV5-6 and J is TRBJ1-1; D ambiguous. The V end was cut by 2 bases, the J end by 1 base, with 9 bases between. Germline V gene lookup returns CDR1 SGHDT and CDR2 YYEEEE. The CDR3 has 14 residues. The CDR3 sequence: CASSLYTPNTEAFF. CDR3 DNA: TGTGCCAGCAGCTTATACACCCCGAACACTGAAGCTTTCTTT.

The chain links TRBV11-2 to TRBJ1-5; D might be TRBD1 (6 bases). With 3 bases removed from V and 5 bases from J, the gap between germline ends came to 8 bases. CDR1 and CDR2 from the germline V gene are SGHAT and FQNNGV. There are 13 residues in the CDR3. The CDR3 here is CASSLEGDQPQHF. Written as DNA, the CDR3 is TGTGCCAGCAGCTTGGAGGGGGATCAGCCCCAGCATTTT.

DNA for the CDR3: TGTGCCAGCAGTTACCAAGAGACCCAGTACTTC. Amino acids: CASSYQETQYF. This chain connects TRBV2 to TRBJ2-5; D is uncertain. The V gene's germline CDR1 is SNHLY and CDR2 FYNNEI. Trimming took 5 bases from V and 0 from J, leaving 1 base between them. This CDR3 comprises 11 residues.

This CDR3 is CATSRDGGGEQYF. Written as DNA, the CDR3 is TGTGCCACCAGCAGAGATGGGGGGGGCGAGCAGTACTTC. This sequence joins TRBV15 and TRBJ2-7, with TRBD2 matching over 7 bases. Germline CDR1 and CDR2: LNHNV and YYDKDF (reference sequence). The V and J ends lost 0 bases and 6 bases, in that order; junction bases with no gene match: 2. This CDR3 is 13 amino acids long. Complete variable domain (other parts from reference TRBV15 and TRBJ2-7): DAMVIQNPRYQVTQFGKPVTLSCSQTLNHNVMYWYQQKSSQAPKLLFHYYDKDFNNEADTPDNFQSRRPNTSFCFLDIRSPGLGDTAMYLCATSRDGGGEQYFGPGTRLTVT.

This clone was detected a few times. J is TRBJ2-7 and V is TRBV7-3; D possibly corresponds to TRBD1 (5 bases). Per the germline V gene, CDR1 is SGHTA and CDR2 is FQGTGA. The ends were cut back, 5 bases at V and 3 bases at J, with 11 bases in the middle. The CDR3 spans 13 residues. The CDR3 DNA sequence: TGTGCCAGCAGCCCACAGGACATCTACGAGCAGTACTTC. Translating it yields CASSPQDIYEQYF.

The chain employs TRBV5-1 and TRBJ1-2, with D hard to call. The CDR3 contains 14 residues. Germline-derived CDR1 and CDR2 are SGHRS and YFSETQ. Trimming left V 0 bases short and J 0 bases short, with 6 bases between. The CDR3 reads CASSLGGTNYGYTF. CDR3 DNA sequence: TGCGCCAGCAGCTTGGGCGGAACTAACTATGGCTACACCTTC.

The chain joins TRBV10-3 to TRBJ1-3, with 7 bases matching TRBD1. The CDR3 is 14 amino acids. Germline V CDR1 and CDR2: ENHRY, SYGVKD. Unmatched junction bases numbered 9, after V lost 6 bases and J lost 7 bases. The CDR3 nucleotides read TGTGCCATCAGGGCCGGGACAGATGGCAACACCATATATTTT. Its translation is CAIRAGTDGNTIYF.

In DNA form, the CDR3 reads TGTGCCAGCCGAACTTTGGGGGTCTTCTATGGCTACACCTTC. Protein: CASRTLGVFYGYTF. The J gene is TRBJ1-2, the V gene TRBV7-9; tentative D call: TRBD1 (5 bases). The germline V gene has CDR1 SEHNR and CDR2 FQNEAQ (reference sequence). The CDR3 is made up of 14 amino acids. Trimming shortened V by 8 bases and J by 4 bases, and 17 bases separated the two germline ends.

V usage is TRBV29-1 and J usage is TRBJ2-7; D is undetermined. Per the germline V gene, CDR1 is SQVTM and CDR2 is ANQGSEA. The CDR3 sequence is 12 residues long. The ends were cut back, 4 bases at V and 2 bases at J, with 9 bases in the middle. CDR3 loop: CSVANWAYEQYF. CDR3 bases: TGCAGCGTTGCAAACTGGGCCTACGAGCAGTACTTC.

This chain connects TRBV7-2 to TRBJ1-2, with 11 bases identical to TRBD1. The J segment lost 2 bases and the V segment lost 5 bases, leaving 4 bases of the junction unmatched. Germline V gene sequence: CDR1 SGHTA, CDR2 FQGNSA. The CDR3 covers 15 residues. The CDR3: CASSAGQGANYGYTF. The CDR3 DNA is TGTGCCAGCAGCGCCGGACAGGGGGCCAACTATGGCTACACCTTC.

The chain couples TRBV6-1 to TRBJ1-1; D is ambiguous. Germline-derived CDR1 and CDR2 are MNHNS and SASEGT. The CDR3 covers 15 residues. V lost 8 bases to trimming and J lost 4 bases, with 20 bases between them. In DNA form, the CDR3 reads TGTGCCAGCGATCGAATAGGGCTGGGAGGCACTGAAGCTTTCTTT. This codes for CASDRIGLGGTEAFF.

The chain uses TRBV5-1 and TRBJ2-7; 10 nucleotides align to TRBD1. The CDR3 has 16 residues. Germline-derived CDR1 and CDR2 are SGHRS and YFSETQ. V dropped 4 bases and J dropped 7; count of bases not matched to a gene: 14. The CDR3, as DNA: TGCGCCAGCAGCGGCCGACAGGGGGCCGTAATGGGTGAGCAGTACTTC. This codes for CASSGRQGAVMGEQYF.

The chain joins TRBV19 to TRBJ1-5; 7 bases match TRBD1. Germline V lookup: CDR1 LNHDA, CDR2 SQIVND (reference sequence). Trimming at V came to 4 bases and at J to 2 bases, leaving 5 bases not matched to a gene. CDR3 length: 15 residues. CDR3 nucleotide sequence: TGTGCCAGTAGTACAAAAGGGGGCGGCAATCAGCCCCAGCATTTT. This encodes CASSTKGGGNQPQHF. The variable domain in full, completed from reference TRBV19 and TRBJ1-5, reads DGGITQSPKYLFRKEGQNVTLSCEQNLNHDAMYWYRQDPGQGLRLIYYSQIVNDFQKGDIAEGYSVSREKKESFPLTVTSAQKNPTAFYLCASSTKGGGNQPQHFGDGTRLSIL.

The chain employs TRBV9 and TRBJ2-2; 8 bases align to TRBD2. This CDR3 has 15 amino acids. CDR1 and CDR2 (germline): SGDLS, YYNGEE. Trimming at V came to 7 bases and at J to 4 bases, leaving 9 bases not matched to a gene. The chain's CDR3 is CASCRGAGVTGELFF. The CDR3 DNA follows: TGTGCCAGCTGCCGTGGAGCGGGGGTCACCGGGGAGCTGTTTTTT.

The J gene is TRBJ1-1, the V gene TRBV19, with a possible D match to TRBD1 (5 bases). The V end was cut by 6 bases, the J end by 3 bases, with 14 bases between. The CDR3 is 14 amino acids. Germline V gene data show CDR1 as LNHDA and CDR2 as SQIVND (reference sequence). The CDR3 reads CASSMGGVYTEAFF. DNA of the CDR3: TGTGCCAGTAGCATGGGGGGGGTATACACTGAAGCTTTCTTT.

J is TRBJ1-2 and V is TRBV5-1; D gene unclear. Germline V gene lookup returns CDR1 SGHRS and CDR2 YFSETQ. V shed 4 bases and J shed 0 bases, with 13 bases lying between them. This CDR3 comprises 15 residues. CDR3 residues: CASSAGLIANYGYTF. Here the CDR3 DNA reads TGCGCCAGCAGCGCCGGCCTGATAGCTAACTATGGCTACACCTTC.

The V gene is TRBV7-6, the J gene TRBJ2-2; no clear D. CDR1 SGHVS and CDR2 FNYEAQ come from the germline V gene. Trimming removed 1 base from V and 8 bases from J, with 8 bases in between. The CDR3 has 13 residues. CDR3: CASSLVNGGELFF. The CDR3 DNA follows: TGTGCCAGCAGCTTAGTGAATGGGGGGGAGCTGTTTTTT. Supplemented by reference TRBV7-6 and TRBJ2-2, the full variable domain reads GAGVSQSPRYKVTKRGQDVALRCDPISGHVSLYWYRQALGQGPEFLTYFNYEAQQDKSGLPNDRFSAERPEGSISTLTIQRTEQRDSAMYRCASSLVNGGELFFGEGSRLTVL.

V gene TRBV4-2 combines with J gene TRBJ2-2, with D unresolved. Trimming left V 1 base short and J 4 bases short, with 10 bases between. The CDR3 is 15 residues long. The germline gives CDR1 LGHNA, CDR2 YNFKEQ. The CDR3 protein is CASSQVGRITGELFF. The CDR3 DNA is TGTGCCAGCAGCCAAGTAGGGCGGATCACCGGGGAGCTGTTTTTT.

The gene calls are TRBV18 and TRBJ1-5, with 7 bases identical to TRBD1. This CDR3 comprises 15 residues. Germline loops: CDR1 KGHSH, CDR2 LQKENI. The CDR3 DNA reads as TGTGCTAGTTCGGCCCAGACAGGGATTGGACAGCCCCAGCATTTT. As protein: CASSAQTGIGQPQHF.

The rearrangement joins TRBV7-9 to TRBJ1-4; D gene uncertain. Germline V gives CDR1 SEHNR, CDR2 FQNEAQ (reference sequence). V dropped 0 bases and J dropped 4 bases, with 0 bases sitting between them. The CDR3 length is 12 residues. Here the CDR3 reads CASSLANEKLFF. The CDR3 DNA reads as TGTGCCAGCAGCTTAGCTAATGAAAAACTGTTTTTT.

The V call is TRBV2, the J call TRBJ2-5, with 7 bases aligning to TRBD2. The CDR3 loop spans 14 amino acids. Germline lookup yields CDR1 SNHLY and CDR2 FYNNEI. Trimming at V came to 4 bases and at J to 1 base, leaving 3 bases not matched to a gene. The CDR3 DNA reads as TGTGCCAGCAGTGTCGCGGGGGTCCAAGAGACCCAGTACTTC. Its translation: CASSVAGVQETQYF.